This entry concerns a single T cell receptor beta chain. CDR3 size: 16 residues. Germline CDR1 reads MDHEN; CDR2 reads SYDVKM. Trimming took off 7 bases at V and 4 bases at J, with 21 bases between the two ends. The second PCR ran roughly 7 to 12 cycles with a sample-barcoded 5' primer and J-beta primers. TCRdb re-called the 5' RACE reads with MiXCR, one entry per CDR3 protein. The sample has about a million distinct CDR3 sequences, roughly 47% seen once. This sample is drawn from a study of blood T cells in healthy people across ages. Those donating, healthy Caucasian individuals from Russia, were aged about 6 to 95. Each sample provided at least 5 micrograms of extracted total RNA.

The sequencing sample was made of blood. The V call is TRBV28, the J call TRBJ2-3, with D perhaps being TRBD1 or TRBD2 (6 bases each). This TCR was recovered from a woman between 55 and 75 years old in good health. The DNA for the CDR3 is TGTGCCAGCAAAGACAATATATGGGGGGCATCAGATACGCAGTATTTT. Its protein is CASKDNIWGASDTQYF.